This record concerns one T cell receptor beta chain sequence. The sample comes from a study of blood T cell repertoires in COVID-19. Libraries were prepared by immunoSEQ multiplex PCR; TCRdb keeps only in-frame clonotypes and omits some of them. The table includes 310,000 or so clones, roughly 84% detected once. Germline loops: CDR1 LGHNA, CDR2 YNFKEQ. V dropped 3 bases and J dropped 3; count of bases not matched to a gene: 5. This CDR3 region has 15 residues. The chain employs TRBV4-2 and TRBJ1-1; 9 nucleotides line up with TRBD1. Specimen: peripheral blood. This receptor was taken from a man aged 50 to 59 with active or convalescent COVID-19. As DNA, the CDR3 is TGTGCCAGCAGCCAGCGGACAGGGGCTGACACTGAAGCTTTCTTT. Amino acid sequence: CASSQRTGADTEAFF.